This T cell receptor beta chain stems from a study of T cell responses to AZD1222 COVID-19 vaccine. General study findings and limits: Spike-specific TCR breadth and depth were elevated following two AZD1222 doses. Nearly half of spike-specific TCRs reportedly target variant regions that are unmutated in the B.1.351 and B.1.1.7 variants. There were mostly white British donors and more females than males, and clonal diversity was possibly underestimated.

Concerning this clone: Its antigen is undetermined.

Generated by immunoSEQ multiplex PCR, the TCRdb table keeps only in-frame clones and is missing some. Altogether tens of thousands of clones are present, 81% being singletons, with the ten largest covering roughly 25%. Combined were second doses at about 4 or about 12 weeks. Germline CDR1 GTSNPN, CDR2 SVGIG (reference sequence). The V end was cut by 0 bases, the J end by 10 bases, with 13 bases between. The CDR3 covers 12 residues. The input for sequencing was peripheral blood, taken 28 days after the second AZD1222 dose. The V call is TRBV30, the J call TRBJ2-7; D remains unclear. The TCR comes from an adult who received the AZD1222 COVID-19 vaccine. CDR3 residues: CAWSVARRNQYF. CDR3 nucleotides: TGTGCCTGGAGTGTAGCCCGCAGGAACCAGTACTTC.